Below are 21 T cell receptor beta chains sequenced from a single sample in a study of graft-versus-host responses after intestinal transplantation. The data were produced by immunoSEQ multiplex PCR, yet TCRdb's version contains in-frame clones alone and is incomplete. The data contain 75,000 to 100,000 clones, 80% to 95% of them singletons. The material sequenced was PBMCs, taken roughly 410 days after intestinal transplant. Every receptor here comes from a human patient who received an intestinal transplant, so some T cells may come from the graft donor.

The chain combines TRBV7-9 with TRBJ2-7, with D tentatively TRBD2 (7 bases). V lost 2 bases to trimming and J lost 3 bases, with 20 bases between them. The CDR3 spans 17 residues. From germline, CDR1 is SEHNR and CDR2 FQNEAQ (reference sequence). This CDR3 reads CASSLRGGGPRSYEQYF. CDR3 in DNA: TGTGCCAGCAGCTTAAGGGGAGGGGGGCCGAGAAGCTACGAGCAGTACTTC.

The V and J genes are TRBV5-6 and TRBJ2-7; D remains ambiguous. V lost 4 bases and J 6 bases, leaving 14 bases between the germline ends. The CDR3 has 13 residues. In germline, CDR1 is SGHDT, CDR2 YYEEEE. The CDR3 region is CASSPLLGGEQYF. The CDR3 nucleotides are TGTGCCAGCAGCCCCTTGCTCGGCGGCGAGCAGTACTTC.

The chain combines TRBV6-7 with TRBJ2-5, with D perhaps TRBD1 or TRBD2 (5 bases each). TRBV6-7 is given ORF status, its function remaining uncertain. V lost 5 bases and J 5 bases, leaving 15 bases between the germline ends. This CDR3 has 14 amino acids. Here the CDR3 DNA reads TGTGCCAGCAGTCCACGTGGGGGATTGGAGACCCAGTACTTC. Translating it yields CASSPRGGLETQYF.

The chain recombines TRBV21-1 with TRBJ1-6; the table's TRBD1 call for D was not verified on the DNA. TRBV21-1 is labeled a pseudogene. The CDR3 spans 13 residues. As DNA, the CDR3 is TGTGCCAGCCGAAACCCCAGGAATTCACCCCTCCACTTT. Its translation: CASRNPRNSPLHF.

The chain is built from TRBV5-6 and TRBJ1-5; tentatively, D is TRBD1 (6 bases). V lost 2 bases to trimming and J lost 2 bases, with 14 bases between them. The germline V gene has CDR1 SGHDT and CDR2 YYEEEE. This CDR3 spans 16 amino acids. CDR3 amino acids: CASSFGLSGGNQPQHF. The CDR3 DNA reads TGTGCCAGCAGCTTTGGGCTTTCAGGGGGCAATCAGCCCCAGCATTTT.

The chain is built from TRBV11-1 and TRBJ2-7; D not resolved. The ends were cut back, 4 bases at V and 3 bases at J, with 13 bases in the middle. The CDR3 is 14 residues long. Germline loops: CDR1 SGHAT, CDR2 FQDESV (reference sequence). CDR3: CASSYSLGNYEQYF. For the CDR3, the DNA is TGTGCCAGCAGCTACTCCCTGGGGAACTACGAGCAGTACTTC. The full variable domain, its missing parts supplied by reference TRBV11-1 and TRBJ2-7, is EAEVAQSPRYKITEKSQAVAFWCDPISGHATLYWYRQILGQGPELLVQFQDESVVDDSQLPKDRFSAERLKGVDSTLKIQPAELGDSAMYLCASSYSLGNYEQYFGPGTRLTVT.

The chain combines TRBV6-1 with TRBJ1-1, with a weak D call TRBD1 (6 bases). Germline CDR1 MNHNS, CDR2 SASEGT. This CDR3 is built from 12 residues. V lost 6 bases and J 6 bases, leaving 11 bases between the germline ends. The CDR3 coding sequence is TGTGCCAGCAGCCCGACAGGCGCTGAAGCTTTCTTT. It translates to CASSPTGAEAFF.

In nucleotides, the CDR3 is TGTGCCAGCTCATCGTCAGGGCCCCCGGGGACCGGGGAGCTGTTTTTT. Amino acids: CASSSSGPPGTGELFF. The chain links TRBV18 to TRBJ2-2, with D possibly being TRBD1 or TRBD2 (5 bases each). CDR3 length: 16 amino acids. In germline, CDR1 is KGHSH, CDR2 LQKENI. The V end was cut by 5 bases, the J end by 5 bases, with 18 bases between.

The gene calls are TRBV4-1 and TRBJ2-1; D not resolved. V dropped 0 bases and J dropped 3 bases, with 6 bases sitting between them. Germline loops: CDR1 MGHRA, CDR2 YSYEKL. This CDR3 spans 14 amino acids. CDR3 nucleotide sequence: TGCGCCAGCAGCCAAGAGGCTGGCTACAATGAGCAGTTCTTC. Translated: CASSQEAGYNEQFF.

The chain carries TRBV6-5 and TRBJ1-5; no reliable D call. Germline lookup yields CDR1 MNHEY and CDR2 SVGAGI. This CDR3 is built from 14 residues. V lost 0 bases, J lost 7 bases, and 10 bases lay in between. CDR3 sequence (DNA): TGTGCCAGCAGTTACTCGGGGTTACGCCAGCCCCAGCATTTT. Amino acids: CASSYSGLRQPQHF.

The chain employs TRBV5-4 and TRBJ1-2, with D possibly being TRBD1 (5 bases). The length of the CDR3 is 13 residues. The V gene's germline CDR1 is SGHNT and CDR2 YYREEE (reference sequence). Trimming pared 5 bases from V and 5 bases from J, leaving 13 bases between. The CDR3 reads CASRGLGEYGYTF. As DNA, the CDR3 is TGTGCCAGCAGGGGCCTAGGGGAATATGGCTACACCTTC.

Note on this clone: In the same sample, other DNA sequences code for this CDR3. The chain has TRBV7-9 and TRBJ1-4; no reliable D call. The CDR3 spans 16 residues. Trimming took 2 bases from V and 0 from J, leaving 10 bases between them. Germline V gene sequence: CDR1 SEHNR, CDR2 FQNEAQ (reference sequence). The CDR3 coding sequence is TGTGCCAGCAGCTTATGGGTTTCTGCAACTAATGAAAAACTGTTTTTT. Translation: CASSLWVSATNEKLFF. The variable domain in full, with the rest retrieved from reference TRBV7-9 and TRBJ1-4, is DTGVSQNPRHKITKRGQNVTFRCDPISEHNRLYWYRQTLGQGPEFLTYFQNEAQLEKSRLLSDRFSAERPKGSFSTLEIQRTEQGDSAMYLCASSLWVSATNEKLFFGSGTQLSVL.

This chain joins TRBV4-1 and TRBJ1-1; 9 bases agree with TRBD1. V trimming: 2 bases; J trimming: 6 bases; junction bases outside the gene matches: 4. This CDR3 has 14 residues. The germline V gene encodes CDR1 MGHRA and CDR2 YSYEKL. The CDR3 reads CASSQPGQGPEAFF. CDR3 nucleotide sequence: TGCGCCAGCAGCCAACCGGGACAGGGCCCTGAAGCTTTCTTT.

This clone occurred once. The rearrangement uses TRBV5-5 and TRBJ2-6; 7 positions match TRBD1. The germline V gene encodes CDR1 SGHKS and CDR2 YYEKEE (reference sequence). CDR3 length: 17 amino acids. The V segment lost 2 bases and the J segment 0 bases; nucleotides outside the gene matches: 5. The CDR3 DNA follows: TGTGCCAGCAGCTTAAGCAGGGGGACCTCTGGGGCCAACGTCCTGACTTTC. It translates to CASSLSRGTSGANVLTF.

Only one count was recorded for this clone. CDR3 protein: CASTEGTGNQPQHF. CDR3 DNA sequence: TGTGCCAGCACCGAAGGGACAGGGAATCAGCCCCAGCATTTT. J is TRBJ1-5 and V is TRBV6-1; the match to TRBD1 covers 9 bases. This CDR3 region has 14 residues. Germline V gene sequence: CDR1 MNHNS, CDR2 SASEGT. V lost 7 bases and J lost 4; bases outside the gene matches: 5.

The chain couples TRBV7-2 to TRBJ2-5; D is uncertain. The germline gives CDR1 SGHTA, CDR2 FQGNSA. V gave up 1 base and J gave up 5 bases, with 23 bases separating them. The length of the CDR3 is 18 residues. This CDR3 reads CASSLEGFRPTKRETQYF. Written as DNA, the CDR3 is TGTGCCAGCAGCTTAGAGGGTTTCAGGCCTACCAAACGGGAGACCCAGTACTTC.

CDR3 residues: CASSESGDLYEQYF. DNA of the CDR3: TGTGCCAGCAGTGAATCAGGGGATCTCTACGAGCAGTACTTC. The rearrangement joins TRBV25-1 to TRBJ2-7, with a tentative D call TRBD1 (6 bases). The V end was cut by 1 base, the J end by 3 bases, with 10 bases between. Germline V lookup: CDR1 MGHDK, CDR2 SYGVNS. This CDR3 spans 14 amino acids.

This clone came up a few times. The rearrangement links TRBV2 to TRBJ1-5; D possibly corresponds to TRBD1 (6 bases). CDR3 length equals 15 residues. Germline V lookup: CDR1 SNHLY, CDR2 FYNNEI. V was cut by 6 bases and J by 5 bases, with 17 bases left in between. CDR3 coding DNA: TGTGCCAGCAGGGAGTCGGGGGGCGCGGATCAGCCCCAGCATTTT. Protein: CASRESGGADQPQHF.

The chain combines TRBV14 with TRBJ1-6; 7 bases map to TRBD1. The germline V gene has CDR1 SGHDN and CDR2 FVKESK. V was pared by 1 base and J by 10 bases, with 7 bases of the junction left unmatched. CDR3 size: 15 residues. For the CDR3, the DNA is TGTGCCAGCAGCCAAGGGGCCGACAGGGACTCACCCCTCCACTTT. It yields the protein CASSQGADRDSPLHF.

V is TRBV5-1 and J is TRBJ1-1; D is uncertain. This CDR3 is 12 amino acids long. CDR1 and CDR2 (germline): SGHRS, YFSETQ. Trimming took 4 bases from V and 7 from J, leaving 11 bases between them. The DNA for the CDR3 is TGCGCCAGCAGCCCTGGTGGCAGTGAAGCTTTCTTT. Its protein product is CASSPGGSEAFF.

Only one count was recorded for this clone. The chain combines TRBV25-1 with TRBJ1-1; D remains unclear. The V gene lost 4 bases and the J gene lost 9 bases, with 15 bases spanning the gap. Per the germline V gene, CDR1 is MGHDK and CDR2 is SYGVNS. The CDR3 extends over 13 amino acids. The CDR3 spells CASSGSDDGKAFF. The CDR3 DNA reads as TGTGCCAGCAGTGGGTCTGATGACGGAAAAGCTTTCTTT.